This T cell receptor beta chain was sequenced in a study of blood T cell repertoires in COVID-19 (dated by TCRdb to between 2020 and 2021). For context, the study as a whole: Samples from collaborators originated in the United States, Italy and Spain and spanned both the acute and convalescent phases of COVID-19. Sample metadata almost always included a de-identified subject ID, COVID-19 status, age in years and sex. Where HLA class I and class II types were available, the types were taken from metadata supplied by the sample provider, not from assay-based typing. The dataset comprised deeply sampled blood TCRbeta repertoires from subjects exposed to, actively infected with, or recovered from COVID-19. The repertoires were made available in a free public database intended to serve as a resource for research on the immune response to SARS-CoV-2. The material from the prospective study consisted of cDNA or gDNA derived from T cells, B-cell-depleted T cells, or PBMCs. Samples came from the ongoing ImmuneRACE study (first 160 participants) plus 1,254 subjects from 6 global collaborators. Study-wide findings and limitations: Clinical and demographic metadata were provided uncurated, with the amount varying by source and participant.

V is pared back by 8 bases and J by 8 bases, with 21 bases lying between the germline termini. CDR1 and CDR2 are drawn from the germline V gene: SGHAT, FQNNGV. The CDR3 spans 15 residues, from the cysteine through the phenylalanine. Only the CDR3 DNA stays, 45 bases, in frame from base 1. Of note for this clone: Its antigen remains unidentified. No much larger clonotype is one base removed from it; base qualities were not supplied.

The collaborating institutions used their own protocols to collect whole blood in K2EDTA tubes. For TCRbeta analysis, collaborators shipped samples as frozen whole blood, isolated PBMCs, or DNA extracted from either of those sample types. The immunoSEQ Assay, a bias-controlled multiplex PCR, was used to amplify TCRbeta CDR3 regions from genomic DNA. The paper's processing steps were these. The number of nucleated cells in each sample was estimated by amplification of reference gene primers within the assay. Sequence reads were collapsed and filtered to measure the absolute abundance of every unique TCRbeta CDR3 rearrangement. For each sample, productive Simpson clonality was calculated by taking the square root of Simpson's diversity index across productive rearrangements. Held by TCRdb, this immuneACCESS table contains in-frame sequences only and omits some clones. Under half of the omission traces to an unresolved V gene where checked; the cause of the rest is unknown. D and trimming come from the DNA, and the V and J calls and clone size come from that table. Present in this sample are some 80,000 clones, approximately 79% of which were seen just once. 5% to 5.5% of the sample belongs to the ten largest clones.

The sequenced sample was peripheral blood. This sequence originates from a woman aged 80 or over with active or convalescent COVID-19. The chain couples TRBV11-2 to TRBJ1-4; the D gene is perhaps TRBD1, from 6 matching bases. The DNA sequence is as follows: TGTGCCAGCGGGGGACAATCTAAAGTAAGAGAAAAACTGTTTTTT. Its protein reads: CASGGQSKVREKLFF. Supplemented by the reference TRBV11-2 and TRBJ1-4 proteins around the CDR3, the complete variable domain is EAGVAQSPRYKIIEKRQSVAFWCNPISGHATLYWYQQILGQGPKLLIQFQNNGVVDDSQLPKDRFSAERLKGVDSTLKIQPAKLEDSAVYLCASGGQSKVREKLFFGSGTQLSVL.